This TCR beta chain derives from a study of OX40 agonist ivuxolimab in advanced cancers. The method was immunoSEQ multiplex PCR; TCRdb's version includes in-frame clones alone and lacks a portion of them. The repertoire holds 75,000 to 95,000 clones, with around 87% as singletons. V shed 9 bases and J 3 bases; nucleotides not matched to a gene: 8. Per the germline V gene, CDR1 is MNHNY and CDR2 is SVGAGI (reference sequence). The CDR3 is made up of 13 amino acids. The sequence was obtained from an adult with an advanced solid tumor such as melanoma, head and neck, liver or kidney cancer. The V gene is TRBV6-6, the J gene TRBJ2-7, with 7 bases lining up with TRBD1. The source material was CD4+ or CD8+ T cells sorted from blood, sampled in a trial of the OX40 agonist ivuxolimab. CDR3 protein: CASFGTEGYEQYV. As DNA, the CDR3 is TGTGCCAGTTTCGGGACAGAAGGCTACGAGCAGTACGTC.